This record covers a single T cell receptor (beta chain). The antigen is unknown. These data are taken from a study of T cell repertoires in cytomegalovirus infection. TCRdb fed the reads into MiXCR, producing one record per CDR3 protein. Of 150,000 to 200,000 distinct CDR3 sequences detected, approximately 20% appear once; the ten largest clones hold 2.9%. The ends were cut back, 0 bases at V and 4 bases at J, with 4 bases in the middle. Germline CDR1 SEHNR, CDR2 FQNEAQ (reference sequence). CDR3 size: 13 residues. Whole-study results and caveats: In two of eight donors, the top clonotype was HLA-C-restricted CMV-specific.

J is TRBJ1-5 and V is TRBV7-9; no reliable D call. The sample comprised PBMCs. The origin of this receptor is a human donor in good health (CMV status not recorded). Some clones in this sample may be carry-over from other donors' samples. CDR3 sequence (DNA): TGTGCCAGCAGCTTAGCAGCTAATCAGCCCCAGCATTTT. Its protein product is CASSLAANQPQHF.